These T cell receptor beta chains were read from a single sample in a study of early T cells in non-severe SARS-CoV-2 infection. TCRdb reanalysed the 5' RACE reads using MiXCR and keeps one entry per CDR3 protein. The data show fewer than 120,000 distinct CDR3 sequences, over 9.5% seen once. The starting material was whole blood, obtained at baseline. These receptors were collected from an adult who was a healthcare worker with PCR-confirmed SARS-CoV-2 infection or an uninfected control (not recorded which). Both conserved end residues are part of each CDR3. Each record gives: D gene, J gene, clone size, V gene, CDR3 protein, CDR3 DNA. D genes are given only for firm matches. Only part of the rows carry a size: once, few, many, or a class if the clone is expanded.

TRBD1 | TRBJ2-5 | many | TRBV20-1 | CSARGGQGDWETQYF | TGCAGTGCTAGAGGGGGACAGGGGGACTGGGAGACCCAGTACTTC
- | TRBJ2-1 | - | TRBV12-3/TRBV12-4 | CASSLDLTSTEQFF | TGTGCCAGCAGTTTAGACCTTACTAGCACTGAGCAGTTCTTC
TRBD2 | TRBJ2-7 | - | TRBV9 | CASSAGLAGSYEQYF | TGTGCCAGCAGCGCGGGACTAGCGGGCTCCTACGAGCAGTACTTC
TRBD1 | TRBJ1-1 | - | TRBV5-1 | CASNGGGLNTEAFF | TGCGCCAGCAATGGAGGGGGCTTGAACACTGAAGCTTTCTTT
- | TRBJ1-5 | few | TRBV4-1 | CASSHTGPENQPQHF | TGCGCCAGCAGCCATACCGGGCCAGAAAATCAGCCCCAGCATTTT
- | TRBJ1-1 | few | TRBV18 | CASSPLDSNTEAFF | TGTGCCAGCTCACCTTTGGACAGCAACACTGAAGCTTTCTTT
TRBD1 | TRBJ2-3 | - | TRBV7-6 | CASSSMTGGGTDTQYF | TGTGCCAGCAGTTCTATGACAGGGGGAGGCACAGATACGCAGTATTTT
TRBD2 | TRBJ2-1 | many | TRBV12-3/TRBV12-4 | CASSLISGSVGEQFF | TGTGCCAGCAGTTTGATTAGCGGGAGTGTAGGTGAGCAGTTCTTC
TRBD2 | TRBJ2-1 | few | TRBV29-1 | CSVKRGDSYNEQFF | TGCAGCGTTAAGCGGGGGGATTCTTACAATGAGCAGTTCTTC
- | TRBJ2-2 | few | TRBV7-9 | CASSWRGGRNTGELFF | TGTGCCAGCAGCTGGCGTGGGGGGAGAAACACCGGGGAGCTGTTTTTT
- | TRBJ2-2 | many | TRBV2 | CASRRGTTNTGELFF | TGTGCCAGCCGGCGGGGCACGACGAACACCGGGGAGCTGTTTTTT
- | TRBJ2-7 | - | TRBV28 | CASSLSGGQTYEQYF | TGTGCCAGCAGTTTGAGTGGGGGGCAAACCTACGAGCAGTACTTC
TRBD1 | TRBJ2-5 | - | TRBV12-3/TRBV12-4 | CASTPGQMYQETQYF | TGTGCCAGCACCCCGGGACAGATGTACCAAGAGACCCAGTACTTC
TRBD2 | TRBJ2-7 | - | TRBV20-1 | CSANSGSPYEQYF | TGCAGTGCTAATAGCGGGAGCCCCTACGAGCAGTACTTC